This is a list of T cell receptor beta chains from one sample in a study of neurological immune-mediated disorders. MiXCR, run by TCRdb on the 5' RACE reads, gives a single entry per CDR3 protein. The sample comprises just under 45,000 distinct CDR3 sequences, under 25% of which are singletons, and about 4.1% rests with the top ten. Source material: PBMCs. The source is a man between 60 and 75 years old with HTLV-1-associated myelopathy (HAM/TSP). Both conserved end residues are part of each CDR3. D genes are given only for firm matches. Clone size, where shown, is once, few, many, or a class for clones that have expanded.

D	J	size	V	DNA	CDR3
NA	TRBJ2-5	once	TRBV29-1	TGCAGCGCCCGAAGCTATGGGGAACTAGAGAACCAGTACTTC	CSARSYGELENQYF
TRBD2	TRBJ2-7	NA	TRBV7-3	TGTGCCAGCAGCTTAGCGGGGGGCGCCGAGCAGTACTTC	CASSLAGGAEQYF
NA	TRBJ1-5	many	TRBV28	TGTGCCATTACTCCCAGGGACGGTCTTAGCCAGCCCCAGCATTTT	CAITPRDGLSQPQHF
NA	TRBJ2-7	many	TRBV29-1	TGCAGCGTTGCATCTGGGTTGGGGTACGAGCAGTACTTC	CSVASGLGYEQYF
NA	TRBJ2-7	NA	TRBV19	TGTGCCAGTAGCCCGGCAGCCGCCTACGAGCAGTACTTC	CASSPAAAYEQYF
NA	TRBJ2-2	many	TRBV6-5	TGTGCCAGCAGACTGACACGGACGAACACCGGGGAGCTGTTTTTT	CASRLTRTNTGELFF
NA	TRBJ1-1	many	TRBV29-1	TGCAGCGTCGAGAGGGAGTTGAACACTGAAGCTTTCTTT	CSVERELNTEAFF
TRBD1	TRBJ2-7	few	TRBV28	TGTGCCAGCAGTCGCATAGAGACAGGGTCAGTCACTGGCGAGCAGTACTTC	CASSRIETGSVTGEQYF
TRBD1	TRBJ2-5	many	TRBV29-1	TGCAGCGGCACCGGGACAGTAGGAGAGACCCAGTACTTC	CSGTGTVGETQYF
TRBD1	TRBJ2-2	many	TRBV18	TGTGCCAGCTCACCCCTCACAGGGGGTGACACCGGGGAGCTGTTTTTT	CASSPLTGGDTGELFF
NA	TRBJ2-3	many	TRBV20-1	TGCAGTGCTAACCAGGGTTGGAATACGCAGTATTTT	CSANQGWNTQYF
TRBD2	TRBJ2-3	medium-sized	TRBV20-1	TGCAGTGCTAGTTACCCCGGGCGGGAGCTCACAGATACGCAGTATTTT	CSASYPGRELTDTQYF
NA	TRBJ1-5	medium-sized	TRBV20-1	TGCAGTGCTAGAGATACAGGTCAGCCCCAGCATTTT	CSARDTGQPQHF
NA	TRBJ2-1	NA	TRBV5-1	TGCGCCAGCAGCTTGGTGGCTAGCAGCTACAATGAGCAGTTCTTC	CASSLVASSYNEQFF
TRBD2	TRBJ2-7	many	TRBV5-1	TGCGCCAGCAGCCCCTTGAGCGGGAGTGGCTACGAGCAGTACTTC	CASSPLSGSGYEQYF
NA	TRBJ2-1	many	TRBV7-2	TGTGCCAGCAGCTTAAGGAAGAGGGCAGGGGCATACAATGAGCAGTTCTTC	CASSLRKRAGAYNEQFF
NA	TRBJ1-1	many	TRBV5-1	TGCGCCAGCAGCCCCAGGGGCATGAACACTGAAGCTTTCTTT	CASSPRGMNTEAFF
NA	TRBJ2-3	many	TRBV7-2	TGTGCCAGCAGCTCCTGGACCGATTACAGGGCCACGCAGTATTTT	CASSSWTDYRATQYF
NA	TRBJ2-7	few	TRBV20-1	TGCAGTGCTAACAGGGCCTCCGACGAGCAGTACTTC	CSANRASDEQYF
TRBD2	TRBJ2-7	many	TRBV20-1	TGCAGTGCTGCAACTAGCGGGAGGGTCTACGAGCAGTACTTC	CSAATSGRVYEQYF
NA	TRBJ1-2	NA	TRBV7-2	TGTCCCAGAAGCAGCCCGATGTCGGGTGGAGGCTACACCTTC	CPRSSPMSGGGYTF
NA	TRBJ2-1	many	TRBV15	TGTGCCACCAGCAAAGTTTACGGGGAGCAGTTCTTC	CATSKVYGEQFF
NA	TRBJ1-2	NA	TRBV10-3	TGTGCCATCAGTCAGGGGTTTGACTATGGCTACACCTTC	CAISQGFDYGYTF
NA	TRBJ2-5	many	TRBV6-5	TGTGCCAGCAAACCCTCCGGGGGCTGGCAAGAGACCCAGTACTTC	CASKPSGGWQETQYF
NA	TRBJ2-5	many	TRBV20-1	TGCAGTGCTAGACAGGTACAAGAGACCCAGTACTTC	CSARQVQETQYF
NA	TRBJ2-2	many	TRBV5-1	TGCGCCAGCAGCCTAGAGGGGTCCGGGGAGCTGTTTTTT	CASSLEGSGELFF
NA	TRBJ2-1	NA	TRBV20-1	TGCAGTGCTGGGTCGGTAGAGCAGTTCTTC	CSAGSVEQFF
NA	TRBJ2-2	NA	TRBV5-1	TGCGCCAGCGGACCCATTCTAGGGTTGACCGGGGAGCCGTTTTTT	CASGPILGLTGEPFF
TRBD2	TRBJ2-1	NA	TRBV11-2	TGTGCCAGCAGCTTAGACTTGGGACTAGCGGCGTACAATGAGCAGTTCTTC	CASSLDLGLAAYNEQFF
NA	TRBJ1-1	many	TRBV5-1	TGCGCCAGCAGCTTGGAGGCAGGGATTCAGAACACTGAAGCTTTCTTT	CASSLEAGIQNTEAFF
TRBD2	TRBJ2-1	many	TRBV20-1	TGCAGTGCTAGAGAGTCAGGGCCTAGCGGGCACAATGAGCAGTTCTTC	CSARESGPSGHNEQFF
NA	TRBJ2-5	many	TRBV29-1	TGCAGCGCCCGAAGCTACGGGGAACTAGAGACCCAGTACTTC	CSARSYGELETQYF
TRBD1	TRBJ1-1	NA	TRBV6-5	TGTGCCAGCAGCCCCTGGACAGGCCCGAACACTGAAGCTTTCTTT	CASSPWTGPNTEAFF
NA	TRBJ1-4	many	TRBV5-1	TGCGCCAGCAGCTTGTCAGGGGTGGCTAATGAAAAACTGTTTTTT	CASSLSGVANEKLFF
NA	TRBJ2-1	few	TRBV4-2	TGTGCCAGCAGCCAAGATCCTGTGGATGAGCAGTTCTTC	CASSQDPVDEQFF
TRBD2	TRBJ2-7	many	TRBV28	TGTGCCAGCAGCACGCGGGGGTCAGCGGGAGTCTCCTACGAGCAGTACTTC	CASSTRGSAGVSYEQYF
NA	TRBJ2-1	once	TRBV9	TGTGCCAGCAGCAGCAGGCCAGGATACAATGAGCAGTTCTTC	CASSSRPGYNEQFF
NA	TRBJ1-5	many	TRBV27	TGTGCCAGCAGTTCGGGGAGGGGGGGGAATCAGCCCCAGCATTTT	CASSSGRGGNQPQHF
NA	TRBJ2-7	many	TRBV19	TGTGCCAGTAGTGCGGCAGGAGGCTACGAGCAGTACTTC	CASSAAGGYEQYF
NA	TRBJ2-5	NA	TRBV29-1	TGCAGCGCGGGGGAATCCAAGGATACCCAGTACTTC	CSAGESKDTQYF
NA	TRBJ2-5	medium-sized	TRBV20-1	TGCAGTGCTAGAGATTTAAGGGACGGGGAGACCCAGTACTTC	CSARDLRDGETQYF
NA	TRBJ2-2	many	TRBV5-1	TGCGCCAGCAGCTTGGAGACTCCAGAGAGGGGGGAGCTGTTTTTT	CASSLETPERGELFF
NA	TRBJ2-3	many	TRBV5-1	TGCGCCACTCAAAGGACCACAGGAGCGGATACGCAGTATTTT	CATQRTTGADTQYF
TRBD1	TRBJ1-2	many	TRBV4-1	TGCGCCAGCAGCCCTACCCGGACAGGGGACTATGGCTACACCTTC	CASSPTRTGDYGYTF
NA	TRBJ2-3	many	TRBV5-1	TGCGCCAGCACCCCAGGTGGGGAATTGGAGACAGATACGCAGTATTTT	CASTPGGELETDTQYF
NA	TRBJ2-5	NA	TRBV15	TGTGCCACCAGCAGAGAGGGGTCAGAGACCCAGTACTTC	CATSREGSETQYF
TRBD1	TRBJ1-4	many	TRBV10-3	TGTGCCACCCGGGACAGGGCTAATGAAAAACTGTTTTTT	CATRDRANEKLFF
NA	TRBJ1-3	many	TRBV29-1	TGCAGCGTTGCTGAAGGTGGAGGTCCTGGAAACACCATATATTTT	CSVAEGGGPGNTIYF
NA	TRBJ2-2	many	TRBV6-6	TGTGCCAGCAGTTACTCGTTGCAGGGGAACACCGGGGAGCTGTTTTTT	CASSYSLQGNTGELFF
NA	TRBJ1-1	many	TRBV7-2	TGTGCCAGCAGCTTAACCCGGCTACCGAACACTGAAGCTTTCTTT	CASSLTRLPNTEAFF
NA	TRBJ1-1	many	TRBV12-3/TRBV12-4	TGTGCCAGCAGCAGAGGACTGTTAGCTTTCTTT	CASSRGLLAFF
TRBD1	TRBJ1-5	NA	TRBV4-1	TGCGCCAGCCAAACAGGGGTTCAGCCCCAGCATTTT	CASQTGVQPQHF
TRBD2	TRBJ2-1	few	TRBV29-1	TGCAGCGTTCTAGCGGGTTTGGTCAATGAGCAGTTCTTC	CSVLAGLVNEQFF
TRBD2	TRBJ2-1	many	TRBV3-1	TGTGCCAGCAGCCAACTAAGCGGGAGGACGGATTACAATGAGCAGTTCTTC	CASSQLSGRTDYNEQFF
NA	TRBJ2-5	NA	TRBV7-2	TGTGCCAGCAGCCACCCTGCCTTTGAGACCCAGTACTTC	CASSHPAFETQYF
NA	TRBJ2-2	many	TRBV11-2	TGTGCCAGCAGCTTAGCAGGGATTAACACCGGGGAGCTGTTTTTT	CASSLAGINTGELFF
NA	TRBJ2-4	many	TRBV7-8	TGTGCCAGCAGCTCCGACCGGTTAATTCAGTACTTC	CASSSDRLIQYF
NA	TRBJ2-3	many	TRBV20-1	NA	CSAPLWQGFTDTQYF
NA	TRBJ2-7	many	TRBV5-6	TGTGCCAGCAGCGGAGGGGGCCGGATCTCCTACGAGCAGTACTTC	CASSGGGRISYEQYF